The T cell receptor beta chain under discussion was sequenced for a study of T cells in Graves' hyperthyroidism and ophthalmopathy (dated by TCRdb to about 2019). For the wider study: Peripheral blood samples were taken at the time of initial diagnosis, prior to any treatment. To identify distinguishing TCR V-J signatures, a discovery cohort of 90 to 100 patients was used, comprising 40 to 45 with Graves' ophthalmopathy and 55 to 65 with stable Graves' hyperthyroidism. An independent validation cohort of around 19 hyperthyroidism patients and 17 patients who later progressed to ophthalmopathy tested prospective prediction of ophthalmopathy. The 95 to 100 discovery patients were randomly split 7:3 into training and test sets. Thyroid tissue and blood T-cell repertoires from about six Graves' hyperthyroidism patients were also compared in the study. Once sampling was done, hyperthyroidism patients were given methimazole at a starting dose of 30 mg daily, whereas ophthalmopathy patients were given high-dose intravenous methylprednisolone. The paper describes TCR Vbeta CDR3 sequencing of fewer than 150 peripheral blood samples, made up of 40 to 45 ophthalmopathy patients, around 78 hyperthyroidism patients and approximately 17 progressor patients.

In its sample, this clonotype was seen many times. What antigen it recognizes has not been identified. No base quality information exists; no much larger clone differs at one position. TCR beta CDR3 regions were amplified from RNA transcripts. The first round of RT-PCR for the TCR CDR3 was performed with the HTBI primer set and the Qiagen OneStep RT-PCR kit. A second multiplex PCR round built the libraries, followed by size selection and purification. Paired-end sequencing of the libraries was performed with 100 bp reads on an Illumina HiSeq2000. Concerning the study's data processing: Raw data were processed with SOAPnuke, discarding reads with adapters, uncalled bases, mean Phred below 15, or no exact constant-primer or identifier match. High-quality paired reads were merged using COPE v1.2.5, and each unique nucleotide sequence was defined as a clonotype. Clonotypes were aligned to IMGT TRBV, TRBD and TRBJ reference segments using MiTCR v1.1. Analysis was restricted to V-J combinations with a frequency above 0.0001, which covered about 99% of repertoires. A TCS score was defined as the ratio of F50 (clonal expansion) to E x V (chaos), with BLOSUM62-based TCRdist applied between CDR3 peptides within each V-J. Welch's t-statistics and random forest reduced 450 to 600 V-J features to roughly 13, which were used in a naive Bayes classifier (R e1071). In TCRdb, the public reads were trimmed at Q25 with fastp and aligned with MiXCR, with productive beta chains retained. Rows with a matching CDR3 protein are joined into one entry that keeps the most common DNA and genes. TCRdb's processing, not the authors' own work, is the source of the V and J calls. The sample records fewer than 750,000 distinct CDR3 sequences, approximately 14% of which are singletons. The ten largest clones take up around an eighth of the sample.

The paper as a whole reports these results and caveats: In cross-validation, a model built on a 13 V-J signature told ophthalmopathy apart from stable hyperthyroidism with over 85% sensitivity and approximately 84% specificity, and in testing the same model reached 80%/75%. Blood samples also contained most of the expanded thyroid clonotypes (frequency above 0.001), which suggests that blood repertoires may reflect thyroid immune responses. In validation, the model predicted progression to ophthalmopathy a median of roughly 6.1 months before onset, with roughly 70% sensitivity and about 72% specificity. No statistical method was used to fix the sample size in advance, and group allocation was not hidden from the investigators.

Ophthalmopathy patients had moderately to severely active disease, with a Clinical Activity Score of 3 or more, a NOSPECS grade of 4 or more, and a disease duration of less than 3 months. Exclusion was applied to patients with uncontrolled infections, other autoimmune diseases, pregnancy or lactation. Diagnoses relied on clinical symptoms, serum thyroxine and TRAb, thyroid ultrasound and orbital computed tomography. PBMCs were separated from 8 to 10 ml of fresh peripheral blood using Ficoll-Paque density gradient centrifugation. Total RNA was extracted using Trizol reagent, and RNA quality was assessed on an Agilent 2100 Bioanalyzer. CDR1 and CDR2, looked up from the germline V gene (reference sequence), are SEHNR and FQNEAQ. V is cut by 5 bases and J by 7 bases, and the space between the germline ends is 21 bases. Reading from cysteine to phenylalanine, the CDR3 counts 16 amino acids. This entry keeps only the CDR3 DNA: 48 bases, framed from base 1.

Recombination linked TRBV7-9 to TRBJ2-4; the D gene is perhaps TRBD2, on 5 matching bases. The TCR comes from a woman aged 50 to 65 with Graves' ophthalmopathy. Source material: blood. The CDR3 is CASSPQKAPGVNIQYF. The DNA sequence is given as TGTGCCAGCAGCCCCCAAAAGGCTCCCGGGGTGAACATTCAGTACTTC.